The 20 T cell receptor beta chains in this list originate from one sample, sequenced in a study of blood T cell repertoires in COVID-19. Only in-frame clones appear in the TCRdb table, and some are missing; sequencing was by immunoSEQ multiplex PCR. This sample has 150,000 or so clones, with roughly 80% found just once. Sample: peripheral blood. The receptors derive from an elderly man with acute or convalescent COVID-19.

This clone occurred a few times. The gene calls are TRBV7-2 and TRBJ1-2, with 7 bases fitting TRBD1. The V gene end was trimmed by 8 bases and the J gene end by 4 bases; junction bases not matched to a gene: 4. CDR1 is SGHTA, CDR2 FQGNSA, per germline. The CDR3 spans 12 residues. The CDR3: CASGQGGYGYTF. CDR3 sequence (DNA): TGTGCCAGCGGTCAGGGGGGCTATGGCTACACCTTC.

The count of this clone is one. The V and J genes are TRBV29-1 and TRBJ2-6; D uncertain. The germline gives CDR1 SQVTM, CDR2 ANQGSEA. V was pared by 4 bases and J by 0 bases, with 10 bases between. This CDR3 is built from 15 residues. CDR3 nucleotide sequence: TGCAGCGTTGGGGCCAGCCACTCTGGGGCCAACGTCCTGACTTTC. It codes for CSVGASHSGANVLTF.

This chain joins TRBV3-1 (or the pseudogene TRBV3-2) and TRBJ1-5; weak D call: TRBD1 (6 bases). V was trimmed by 3 bases and J by 3 bases, leaving 6 bases between them. Germline assignment: CDR1 LGHDT and CDR2 YNNKEL (reference sequence). This CDR3 spans 13 amino acids. The DNA for the CDR3 is TGTGCCAGCAGCCAGGGACACAATCAGCCCCAGCATTTT. Translated: CASSQGHNQPQHF.

The chain has TRBV7-2 and TRBJ2-5, with 11 bases identical to TRBD2. Germline values: CDR1 SGHTA, CDR2 FQGNSA. Losses at the gene ends were 5 bases for V and 5 bases for J; bases not matched to a gene: 7. The CDR3 totals 15 residues. This CDR3 reads CASSRPGLAVETQYF. CDR3 nucleotide sequence: TGTGCCAGCAGCCGTCCGGGACTAGCGGTGGAGACCCAGTACTTC.

This clone was seen a handful of times. The gene calls are TRBV5-4 and TRBJ1-2, with a weak D call TRBD1 (5 bases). Trimming stripped 0 bases from V and 2 bases from J, with 5 bases between. Per germline, CDR1 SGHNT and CDR2 YYREEE (reference sequence). The CDR3 runs 13 residues. The CDR3 is CASSLGQNYGYTF. CDR3 in DNA: TGTGCCAGCAGCTTGGGACAGAACTATGGCTACACCTTC.

Only one count was recorded for this clone. The rearrangement uses TRBV3-1 (or the pseudogene TRBV3-2) and TRBJ2-2; the match to TRBD2 covers 7 bases. V shed 0 bases and J 4 bases; nucleotides not matched to a gene: 5. The CDR3 is 16 amino acids. Per germline, CDR1 LGHDT and CDR2 YNNKEL (reference sequence). CDR3 sequence: CASSQEGGGFTGELFF. The CDR3 DNA reads TGTGCCAGCAGCCAAGAGGGCGGGGGATTCACCGGGGAGCTGTTTTTT.

This clone was observed a few times. V usage is TRBV7-3 and J usage is TRBJ2-5; 9 bases map to TRBD2. The ends lost 2 bases at V and 1 base at J; junction bases unmatched: 5. The V gene's germline CDR1 is SGHTA and CDR2 FQGTGA. The CDR3 sequence is 16 residues long. The CDR3 spells CASSLSGTSRQETQYF. In nucleotides, the CDR3 is TGTGCCAGCAGCTTATCGGGGACTAGCCGCCAAGAGACCCAGTACTTC. The full variable domain, with the rest looked up from reference TRBV7-3 and TRBJ2-5, is GAGVSQTPSNKVTEKGKYVELRCDPISGHTALYWYRQSLGQGPEFLIYFQGTGAADDSGLPNDRFFAVRPEGSVSTLKIQRTERGDSAVYLCASSLSGTSRQETQYFGPGTRLLVL.

V and J are TRBV6-5 and TRBJ2-7; D is possibly TRBD1 (5 bases). The CDR3 sequence is 12 residues long. Trimming cost V 8 bases and J 5 bases, with 13 bases left between them. The germline CDR1 and CDR2 sequences are MNHEY and SVGAGI. DNA of the CDR3: TGTGCCAGCCAAGGCCAGGGCCACGAGCAGTACTTC. Encoded protein: CASQGQGHEQYF.

Remarks on this clone: This may be a read error: a much more frequent sequence differs by one nucleotide. Other DNA sequences within the sample encode an identical CDR3. The chain uses TRBV11-2 and TRBJ2-2; D is perhaps TRBD1 (6 bases). Per germline, CDR1 SGHAT and CDR2 FQNNGV. Trimming cost V 2 bases and J 5 bases, with 6 bases left between them. The CDR3 sequence is 13 residues long. The CDR3 nucleotides are TGTGCCAGCAGCTTAAGGGGGACCGGGGAGCTGTTTTTT. Translating gives CASSLRGTGELFF. Looking up the rest from reference TRBV11-2 and TRBJ2-2 gives the full variable domain: EAGVAQSPRYKIIEKRQSVAFWCNPISGHATLYWYQQILGQGPKLLIQFQNNGVVDDSQLPKDRFSAERLKGVDSTLKIQPAKLEDSAVYLCASSLRGTGELFFGEGSRLTVL.

This clone occurred once. This chain connects TRBV2 to TRBJ2-1; 12 bases align to TRBD2. This CDR3 has 18 amino acids. The junction had 7 bases not matched to a gene; V was cut back by 2 bases and J by 2 bases. The germline V gene has CDR1 SNHLY and CDR2 FYNNEI. CDR3 nucleotide sequence: TGTGCCAGCAGTGAAAAGCTAGCGGGGGGGCATACCTACAATGAGCAGTTCTTC. This codes for CASSEKLAGGHTYNEQFF.

The genes are TRBV4-1 and TRBJ2-3; possible D gene TRBD1, 5 bases. The CDR3 covers 15 residues. CDR1 is MGHRA, CDR2 YSYEKL, per germline. The ends were cut back, 1 base at V and 1 base at J, with 9 bases in the middle. The CDR3 protein is CASSQAGLGTDTQYF. The CDR3, as DNA: TGCGCCAGCAGCCAAGCAGGGTTGGGCACAGATACGCAGTATTTT.

The genes are TRBV11-2 and TRBJ1-6; TRBD1 agrees at 8 bases. Germline CDR1 SGHAT, CDR2 FQNNGV. V shed 1 base, J shed 7 bases, and the junction held 6 bases outside the gene matches. The CDR3 totals 16 residues. CDR3 in amino acids: CASSLAVRGRNSPLHF. The DNA of the CDR3 is TGTGCCAGCAGCTTAGCGGTCAGGGGGCGAAATTCACCCCTCCACTTT.

This sequence joins TRBV7-3 and TRBJ2-1, with D possibly matching TRBD2 (6 bases). V lost 1 base and J 6 bases, leaving 16 bases between the germline ends. The germline V gene has CDR1 SGHTA and CDR2 FQGTGA. The CDR3 is 16 residues long. The DNA of the CDR3 is TGTGCCAGCAGCTTAAAGCCAGCGGGCAGTGGCAATGAGCAGTTCTTC. This sequence encodes CASSLKPAGSGNEQFF.

The CDR3 region is CASKDSPRIEKLFF. The CDR3 DNA sequence: TGTGCCAGCAAGGACAGCCCACGGATTGAAAAACTGTTTTTT. The chain joins TRBV2 to TRBJ1-4; TRBD1 might be the D (6 bases). CDR3 length: 14 amino acids. V was pared by 7 bases and J by 7 bases, with 16 bases between. Germline-derived CDR1 and CDR2 are SNHLY and FYNNEI.

This clone came up a few times. The chain recombines TRBV28 with TRBJ1-4, with 7 bases fitting TRBD1. The V segment lost 4 bases and the J segment 3 bases; nucleotides outside the gene matches: 5. The CDR3 runs to 15 residues. The germline gives CDR1 MDHEN, CDR2 SYDVKM. CDR3 protein: CASSSVGTANEKLFF. CDR3 coding DNA: TGTGCCAGCAGTTCCGTGGGGACAGCTAATGAAAAACTGTTTTTT.

For the CDR3, the DNA is TGTGCCTGGAGTGTAGCCGGGGAGACCCAGTACTTC. As protein: CAWSVAGETQYF. V usage is TRBV30 and J usage is TRBJ2-5; D remains ambiguous. Trimming pared 0 bases from V and 5 bases from J, leaving 7 bases between. The CDR3 extends over 12 amino acids. Germline assignment: CDR1 GTSNPN and CDR2 SVGIG (reference sequence). Full variable domain (remainder filled in from reference TRBV30 and TRBJ2-5): SQTIHQWPATLVQPVGSPLSLECTVEGTSNPNLYWYRQAAGRGLQLLFYSVGIGQISSEVPQNLSASRPQDRQFILSSKKLLLSDSGFYLCAWSVAGETQYFGPGTRLLVL.

This chain connects TRBV24-1 to TRBJ1-2; TRBD1 agrees at 7 bases. Trimming at V came to 4 bases and at J to 6 bases, leaving 7 bases not matched to a gene. From germline, CDR1 is KGHDR and CDR2 SFDVKD. The CDR3 is 14 amino acids. CDR3 sequence: CATSETGKVDGYTF. The CDR3 nucleotides are TGTGCCACCAGTGAGACAGGGAAAGTCGATGGCTACACCTTC.

V and J are TRBV20-1 and TRBJ1-1; D remains ambiguous. The CDR3 covers 11 residues. Germline CDR1 and CDR2: DFQATT and SNEGSKA (reference sequence). Trimming shortened V by 0 bases and J by 7 bases, and 6 bases separated the two germline ends. Written as DNA, the CDR3 is TGCAGTGCTAGAGATCCCCGTGAAGCTTTCTTT. This sequence encodes CSARDPREAFF.

The genes are TRBV28 and TRBJ2-5, with 10 nucleotides matching TRBD1. The CDR3 extends over 15 amino acids. The germline gives CDR1 MDHEN, CDR2 SYDVKM. Losses at the gene ends were 7 bases for V and 5 bases for J; bases not matched to a gene: 10. CDR3 sequence reads: CASKPGQGFEETQYF. In DNA form, the CDR3 reads TGTGCCAGCAAACCGGGACAGGGGTTCGAGGAGACCCAGTACTTC.

This clone was counted a few times. The V and J genes are TRBV10-3 and TRBJ1-4; D is perhaps TRBD1 (6 bases). CDR3 length: 13 amino acids. Per the germline V gene, CDR1 is ENHRY and CDR2 is SYGVKD. The V gene lost 10 bases and the J gene lost 5 bases, with 14 bases spanning the gap. The CDR3: CATNRDKNEKLFF. CDR3 DNA sequence: TGTGCCACCAACCGGGACAAGAATGAAAAACTGTTTTTT.